The rows below give T cell receptor beta chains drawn from one sample of a study of tumor-infiltrating lymphocytes in primary liver carcinoma. TCRdb analysed the multiplex PCR reads with MiXCR anew, one entry per CDR3 protein. The table has 40,000 to 60,000 distinct CDR3 sequences, 55% to 75% seen once. The material sequenced was liver tumor tissue from sampling region 5. The source is a man aged 40-49 years with primary liver carcinoma and hepatitis B virus infection. Both conserved end residues are part of each CDR3. The order of the fields is D gene, V gene, J gene, CDR3 protein. A D gene is named only where the DNA matches it firmly.

-	TRBV28	TRBJ2-1	CAGSSSGGNEQFF
-	TRBV28	TRBJ2-4	CASSAIPKNTQYF
TRBD1	TRBV6-1	TRBJ2-3	CASCMARGQGTDTQYF
-	TRBV11-1	TRBJ2-7	CASSLEVTVSYEQYF
-	TRBV28	TRBJ2-5	CASSSQGPGPNHETREIQYF
-	TRBV5-4	TRBJ2-7	CASSLSGRSYEQYF
-	TRBV11-2	TRBJ2-1	CASSPQGNEQF
-	TRBV4-1	TRBJ2-2	CASTQALNTGELFF
-	TRBV6-5	TRBJ2-7	CTSSYQSTPLEQYF
-	TRBV11-2	TRBJ2-1	CASTPLESAHYEQFF
-	TRBV7-2	TRBJ2-7	CASSFWRGGEQYF
TRBD1	TRBV18	TRBJ2-7	CACSPMSTGDYEQYF
TRBD1	TRBV6-6	TRBJ2-3	CASSYSPGGLLYTDTQYF
-	TRBV4-1	TRBJ2-5	CASSQEPGAEIQYF
-	TRBV6-5	TRBJ2-2	CASSYSTKQGDSGELFF
TRBD1	TRBV28	TRBJ2-7	CAGSTIGTGGSSYEQYF
-	TRBV6-1	TRBJ2-3	CTSRREDTQYF
-	TRBV7-9	TRBJ2-3	CASSISREDDAHYF
-	TRBV15	TRBJ2-1	CATSRDGRGDEQFF
-	TRBV6-5	TRBJ2-2	CASRPSVGTGELFF
-	TRBV4-1	TRBJ1-6	CASSQESRDSPLHF
TRBD1	TRBV30	TRBJ2-2	CAWTSGQGGELFF
TRBD1	TRBV6-1	TRBJ2-5	CASAGGPKETQYF
-	TRBV12-3/TRBV12-4	TRBJ2-3	CACKKVQSTDTQYF